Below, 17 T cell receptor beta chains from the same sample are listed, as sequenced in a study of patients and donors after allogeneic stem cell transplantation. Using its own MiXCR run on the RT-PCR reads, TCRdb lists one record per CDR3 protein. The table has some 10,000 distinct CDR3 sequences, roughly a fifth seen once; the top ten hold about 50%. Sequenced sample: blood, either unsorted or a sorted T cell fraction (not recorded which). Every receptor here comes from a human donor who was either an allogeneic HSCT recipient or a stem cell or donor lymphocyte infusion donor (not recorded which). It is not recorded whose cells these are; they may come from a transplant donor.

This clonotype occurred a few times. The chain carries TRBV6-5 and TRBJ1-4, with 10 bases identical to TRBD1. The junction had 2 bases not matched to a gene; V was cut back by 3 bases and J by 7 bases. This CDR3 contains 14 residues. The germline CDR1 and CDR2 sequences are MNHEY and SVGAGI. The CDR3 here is CASSYRDRGEKLFF. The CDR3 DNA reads TGTGCCAGCAGTTATCGGGACAGGGGTGAAAAACTGTTTTTT.

This CDR3 is CASSRGQGGSNQPQHF. CDR3 nucleotide sequence: TGTGCCAGCAGCAGGGGACAGGGGGGCAGCAATCAGCCCCAGCATTTT. This chain uses TRBV7-9 with TRBJ1-5; 11 nucleotides agree with TRBD1. The germline CDR1 and CDR2 sequences are SEHNR and FQNEAQ (reference sequence). V shed 5 bases and J 1 base; nucleotides not matched to a gene: 4. The CDR3 has 16 amino acids.

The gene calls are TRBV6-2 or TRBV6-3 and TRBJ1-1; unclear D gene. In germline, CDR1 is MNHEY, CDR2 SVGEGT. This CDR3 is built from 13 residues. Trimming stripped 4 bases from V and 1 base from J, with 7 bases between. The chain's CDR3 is CASSLIENTEAFF. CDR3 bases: TGTGCCAGCAGTTTGATCGAGAACACTGAAGCTTTCTTT.

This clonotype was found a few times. The CDR3: CASSLGGQIYGYTF. For the CDR3, the DNA is TGTGCCAGCAGCTTAGGGGGACAGATCTATGGCTACACCTTC. The genes are TRBV11-3 and TRBJ1-2; 7 bases align to TRBD1. This CDR3 has 14 residues. Germline loops: CDR1 SGHNT, CDR2 YENEEA. V was pared by 1 base and J by 4 bases, with 3 bases of the junction left unmatched.

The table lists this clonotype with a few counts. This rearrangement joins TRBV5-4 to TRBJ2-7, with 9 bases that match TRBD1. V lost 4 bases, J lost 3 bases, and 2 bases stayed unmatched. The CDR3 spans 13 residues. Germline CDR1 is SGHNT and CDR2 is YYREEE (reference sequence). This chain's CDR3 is CASSRQGDYEQYF. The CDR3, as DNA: TGTGCCAGCAGCCGACAGGGGGACTACGAGCAGTACTTC.

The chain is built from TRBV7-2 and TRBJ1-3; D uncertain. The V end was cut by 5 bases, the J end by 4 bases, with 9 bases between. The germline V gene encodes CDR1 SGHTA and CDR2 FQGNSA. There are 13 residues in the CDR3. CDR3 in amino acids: CASSGSYGNTIYF. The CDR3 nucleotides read TGTGCCAGCAGCGGCTCGTACGGAAACACCATATATTTT.

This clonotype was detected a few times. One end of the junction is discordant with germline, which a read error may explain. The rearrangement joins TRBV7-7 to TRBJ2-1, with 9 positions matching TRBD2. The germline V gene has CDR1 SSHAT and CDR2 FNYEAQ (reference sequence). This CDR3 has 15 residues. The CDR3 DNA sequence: TGTGCTAGCAGCCTGGGACTAGCAGCTTACAATGAGCAGTTCTTC. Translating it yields CASSLGLAAYNEQFF.

The DNA for the CDR3 is TGCAGTGCCCCCCGGGAGGCAGATACGCAGTATTTT. It codes for CSAPREADTQYF. The chain uses TRBV20-1 and TRBJ2-3, with TRBD2 identical over 7 bases. CDR1 is DFQATT, CDR2 SNEGSKA, per germline (reference sequence). Trimming cost V 6 bases and J 4 bases; bases outside gene matches: 4. The CDR3 is made up of 12 amino acids.

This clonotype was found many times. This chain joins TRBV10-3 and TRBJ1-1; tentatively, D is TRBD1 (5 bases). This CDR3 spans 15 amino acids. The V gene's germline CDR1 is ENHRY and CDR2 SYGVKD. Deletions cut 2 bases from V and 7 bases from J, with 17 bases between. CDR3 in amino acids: CAISEDEQVLGEAFF. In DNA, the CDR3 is TGTGCCATCAGTGAGGACGAACAGGTCCTCGGTGAAGCTTTCTTT.

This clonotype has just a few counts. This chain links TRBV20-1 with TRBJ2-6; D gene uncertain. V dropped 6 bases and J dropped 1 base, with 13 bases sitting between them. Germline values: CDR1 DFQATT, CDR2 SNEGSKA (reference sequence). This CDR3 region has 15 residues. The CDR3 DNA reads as TGCAGTGCCCCGACGGGTCTTTCTGGGGCCAACGTCCTGACTTTC. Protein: CSAPTGLSGANVLTF.

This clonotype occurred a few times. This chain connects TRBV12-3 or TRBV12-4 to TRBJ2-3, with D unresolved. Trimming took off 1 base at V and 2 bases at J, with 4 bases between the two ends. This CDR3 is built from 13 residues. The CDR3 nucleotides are TGTGCCAGCAGTTTAGGGTTCACAGATACGCAGTATTTT. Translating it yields CASSLGFTDTQYF.

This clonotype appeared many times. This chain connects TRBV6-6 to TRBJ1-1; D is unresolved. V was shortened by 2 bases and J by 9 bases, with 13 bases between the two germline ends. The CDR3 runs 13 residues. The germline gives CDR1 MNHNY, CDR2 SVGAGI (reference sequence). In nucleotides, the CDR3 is TGTGCCAGCAGTTACCGGCATGCTGACAAAGCTTTCTTT. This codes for CASSYRHADKAFF.

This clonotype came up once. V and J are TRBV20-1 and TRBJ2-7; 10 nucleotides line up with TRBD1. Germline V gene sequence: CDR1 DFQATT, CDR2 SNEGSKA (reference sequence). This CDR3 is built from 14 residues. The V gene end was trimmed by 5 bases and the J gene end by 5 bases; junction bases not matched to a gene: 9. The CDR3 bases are TGCAGTGCTGGGGGGGACAGGGGATTCCACGAGCAGTACTTC. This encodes CSAGGDRGFHEQYF.

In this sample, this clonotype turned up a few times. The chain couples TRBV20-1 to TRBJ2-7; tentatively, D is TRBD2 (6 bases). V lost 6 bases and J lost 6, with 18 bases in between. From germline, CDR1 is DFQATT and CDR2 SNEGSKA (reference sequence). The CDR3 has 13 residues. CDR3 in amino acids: CSALVVAAGEQYF. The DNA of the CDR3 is TGCAGTGCCCTAGTCGTAGCGGCGGGCGAGCAGTACTTC.

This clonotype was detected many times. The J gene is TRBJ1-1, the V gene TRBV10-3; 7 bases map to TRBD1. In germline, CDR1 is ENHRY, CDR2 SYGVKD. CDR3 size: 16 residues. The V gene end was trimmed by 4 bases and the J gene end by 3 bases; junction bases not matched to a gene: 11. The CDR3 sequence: CAISGQGRRGDTEAFF. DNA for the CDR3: TGTGCCATCAGTGGACAGGGAAGAAGAGGGGACACTGAAGCTTTCTTT.

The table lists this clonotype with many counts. The CDR3 reads CASSLSRGRMGNEKLFF. The DNA for the CDR3 is TGTGCCAGCAGCCTTAGTAGGGGGCGGATGGGTAATGAAAAACTGTTTTTT. V gene TRBV7-2 combines with J gene TRBJ1-4, with TRBD1 matching 7 bases. Germline CDR1 reads SGHTA; CDR2 reads FQGNSA. V dropped 5 bases and J dropped 4; count of bases not matched to a gene: 13. The CDR3 contains 17 residues.

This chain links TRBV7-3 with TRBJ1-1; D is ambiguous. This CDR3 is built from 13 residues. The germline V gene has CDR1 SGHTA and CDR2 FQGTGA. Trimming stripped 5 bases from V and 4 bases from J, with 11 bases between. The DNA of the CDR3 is TGTGCCAGCAGCGAGGGCTGGGGCACTGAAGCTTTCTTT. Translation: CASSEGWGTEAFF.